This TCR beta chain was captured in a study of blood T cell repertoires in COVID-19. About the research overall: PBMCs, B-cell-depleted T cells, or T cells were the source of the cDNA or gDNA that made up the material.

Data came from immunoSEQ multiplex PCR; TCRdb stores just in-frame clones and leaves some out. The sample contains about 300,000 clones, roughly 90% of which appear only once. Germline V gives CDR1 LGHDT, CDR2 YNNKEL (reference sequence). After removal of 1 base from V and 2 bases from J, the junction contained 0 bases not matched to a gene. The CDR3 totals 16 residues. In terms of age and location, participants ranged from about 18 to 100 years and lived in about 25 US areas. The table lists this clone with a few counts. The sequenced sample consisted of PBMCs or T cells enriched from blood (not recorded which). The gene calls are TRBV3-1 (or the pseudogene TRBV3-2) and TRBJ2-5; 14 bases align to TRBD2. The sequence came from a woman aged 40 to 50 who had recovered from COVID-19. CDR3 coding DNA: TGTGCCAGCAGCCAAGGACTAGCGGGGGGGCAAGAGACCCAGTACTTC. Translated: CASSQGLAGGQETQYF.